The 8 T cell receptor beta chains below were found in one sample sequenced in a study of regulatory T cells in long-lasting Graves disease. Combining iRepertoire HTBI primers with Arm-PCR of CDR3 regions, the authors built TCR beta libraries. MiXCR was run by TCRdb on the multiplex PCR reads, yielding one entry per CDR3 protein. The sample yields a few hundred thousand distinct CDR3 sequences, 15% to 20% seen once. Described time point: newly diagnosed GD, antithyroid drugs for less than 3 months. Isolated PBMC RNA provided the starting material for the TCR library. The source was peripheral blood mononuclear cells (PBMCs), collected at new diagnosis, from a patient treated with antithyroid drugs. The source of these receptors is a female donor with Graves disease.

This clonotype was counted at least ten times. This sequence joins TRBV19 and TRBJ1-2, with D possibly TRBD1 on 5 matching bases. The germline CDR1 and CDR2 sequences are LNHDA and SQIVND (reference sequence). V was cut by 0 bases and J by 14 bases, with 19 bases left in between. The CDR3 has 14 residues. CDR3 in amino acids: CASSIERGAPSRTF. CDR3 DNA sequence: TGTGCCAGTAGTATAGAAAGGGGCGCGCCCTCCCGTACCTTC. Full variable domain (remainder filled in from reference TRBV19 and TRBJ1-2): DGGITQSPKYLFRKEGQNVTLSCEQNLNHDAMYWYRQDPGQGLRLIYYSQIVNDFQKGDIAEGYSVSREKKESFPLTVTSAQKNPTAFYLCASSIERGAPSRTFGSGTRLTVV.

As concerns this clonotype: Given a far larger clone just one base away, this is likely a sequencing read error. The genes are TRBV3-1 and TRBJ1-1; a weak D match, TRBD1 (6 bases). The CDR3 runs 13 residues. From germline, CDR1 is LGHDT and CDR2 YNNKEL (reference sequence). V was pared by 4 bases and J by 7 bases, with 13 bases between. The CDR3 DNA reads as TGTGCCAGCAGCCCGGACAGAGCAGATGAAGCTTTCTTT. Encoded protein: CASSPDRADEAFF.

This clonotype was counted at least ten times. The J gene is TRBJ2-4, the V gene TRBV20-1; 10 bases fit TRBD2. This CDR3 comprises 18 residues. Germline CDR1 is DFQATT and CDR2 is SNEGSKA (reference sequence). Germline trimming cut 0 bases from V and 3 bases from J; bases unmatched to any gene: 11. CDR3: CSARDPAGTSVGKNIQYF. Written as DNA, the CDR3 is TGCAGTGCTAGAGATCCGGCGGGGACTAGCGTTGGCAAAAACATTCAGTACTTC.

In this sample, this clonotype turned up many times. CDR3 sequence: CASSLGGRGEQFF. CDR3 sequence (DNA): TGTGCCAGCAGCCTGGGAGGAAGGGGTGAGCAGTTCTTC. The chain employs TRBV11-2 and TRBJ2-1; TRBD2 might be the D (6 bases). CDR3 size: 13 residues. The germline CDR1 and CDR2 sequences are SGHAT and FQNNGV. V dropped 5 bases and J dropped 9 bases, with 14 bases sitting between them.

This clonotype was seen ten or more times. J is TRBJ2-7 and V is TRBV28; no reliable D call. The CDR3 is made up of 15 amino acids. The ends were cut back, 5 bases at V and 5 bases at J, with 19 bases in the middle. Germline values: CDR1 MDHEN, CDR2 SYDVKM. The CDR3 DNA reads TGTGCCAGCAGTCACCCAAATGACGGGCGGAACGAGCAGTACTTC. Translated: CASSHPNDGRNEQYF.

This clonotype was seen repeatedly, ten times or more. The chain employs TRBV14 and TRBJ1-1; 12 positions match TRBD1. The CDR3 consists of 19 residues. The germline V gene encodes CDR1 SGHDN and CDR2 FVKESK. After removal of 1 base from V and 0 bases from J, the junction contained 9 bases not matched to a gene. The CDR3 spells CASSQGVGDRGHLNTEAFF. The CDR3 DNA sequence: TGTGCCAGCAGCCAAGGAGTGGGGGACAGGGGGCATTTGAACACTGAAGCTTTCTTT. The variable domain in full, with the rest retrieved from reference TRBV14 and TRBJ1-1, is EAGVTQFPSHSVIEKGQTVTLRCDPISGHDNLYWYRRVMGKEIKFLLHFVKESKQDESGMPNNRFLAERTGGTYSTLKVQPAELEDSGVYFCASSQGVGDRGHLNTEAFFGQGTRLTVV.

This clonotype was detected many times. CDR3 amino acids: CASRLAGGNYNEQFF. The CDR3 DNA sequence: TGTGCCAGCAGACTAGCGGGAGGGAACTACAATGAGCAGTTCTTC. The genes are TRBV27 and TRBJ2-1; 13 nucleotides agree with TRBD2. The CDR3 is 15 amino acids. In germline, CDR1 is MNHEY, CDR2 SMNVEV (reference sequence). The V gene end was trimmed by 6 bases and the J gene end by 3 bases; junction bases not matched to a gene: 2.

Notes on this clonotype: A read error is the likely source, as a far larger clone sits one nucleotide away. The chain is built from TRBV7-9 and TRBJ2-1; 10 nucleotides align to TRBD2. This CDR3 region has 15 residues. Germline CDR1 SEHNR, CDR2 FQNEAQ (reference sequence). CDR3 residues: CSSSLRWTSGNEQFF. The CDR3 DNA reads TGTTCCAGCAGCTTAAGATGGACTAGCGGCAATGAGCAGTTCTTC. The complete variable domain, with remaining parts taken from reference TRBV7-9 and TRBJ2-1, reads DTGVSQNPRHKITKRGQNVTFRCDPISEHNRLYWYRQTLGQGPEFLTYFQNEAQLEKSRLLSDRFSAERPKGSFSTLEIQRTEQGDSAMYLCSSSLRWTSGNEQFFGPGTRLTVL.